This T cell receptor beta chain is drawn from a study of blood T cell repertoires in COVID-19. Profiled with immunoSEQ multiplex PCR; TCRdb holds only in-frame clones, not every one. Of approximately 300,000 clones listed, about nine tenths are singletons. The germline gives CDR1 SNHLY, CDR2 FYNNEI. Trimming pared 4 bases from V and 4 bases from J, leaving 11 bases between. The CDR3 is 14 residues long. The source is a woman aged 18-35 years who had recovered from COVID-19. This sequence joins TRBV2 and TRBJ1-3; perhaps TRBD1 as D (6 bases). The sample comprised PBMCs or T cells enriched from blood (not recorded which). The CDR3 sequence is CASSVQGYGNTIYF. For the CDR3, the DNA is TGTGCCAGCAGTGTACAGGGTTACGGAAACACCATATATTTT.